This T cell receptor beta chain originates from a study of cytomegalovirus exposure and HLA in healthy donors. At the level of the study: The study's early data release held roughly 91 million unique TCRs from HLA-typed donors. Regarding the study as a whole: Reported results showed that the classifier diagnosed cytomegalovirus status with high specificity and sensitivity.

The donors, nominally healthy at sampling, likely had unrecorded immune exposures. The junction had 12 bases not matched to a gene; V was cut back by 3 bases and J by 10 bases. This CDR3 region has 17 residues. Germline V gene sequence: CDR1 MGHRA, CDR2 YSYEKL. About this clone: The target antigen is unknown.

The PCR contained 60 Vbeta and 13 Jbeta primers. The repertoire was sequenced with immunoSEQ multiplex PCR; TCRdb's copy has only in-frame clones and lacks some. The data contain over 100,000 clones, approximately 78% of them singletons. The chain links TRBV4-1 to TRBJ2-1; 13 bases align to TRBD2. The origin of this receptor is a female donor in good health and CMV-seronegative. What was sequenced was PBMCs. DNA for the CDR3: TGCGCCAGCAGCCACGGGACTAGCGGGATAATCAGCCCGGAGCAGTTCTTC. Its translation: CASSHGTSGIISPEQFF.